Sequencing of this T cell receptor beta chain was carried out in a study of T-cell memory formation after mild COVID-19. Study-level background: TCR clusters mostly belonged to single donors.

The study, taken as a whole, reports: Contracting clones localized mainly to CM and EM when CD4+ and mainly to EMRA when CD8+. There was no confirmation that second-wave clones peaking on day 37 were SARS-CoV-2 specific.

TCRdb reanalysed the 5' RACE reads using MiXCR and keeps one entry per CDR3 protein. The top ten hold approximately 20% of the sample, which has 350,000 to 450,000 distinct CDR3 sequences, under 15% seen once. This clonotype was recorded at least ten times. Antigen specificity is unknown. CDR1 and CDR2 (germline): SGHTA, FQGNSA. V was pared by 5 bases and J by 0 bases, with 13 bases between. The CDR3 sequence is 15 residues long. This chain connects TRBV7-2 to TRBJ1-1; the D is unclear. The sequenced material came from PBMCs or a T cell subset sorted from them (not recorded which). This sequence was found in a man younger than 35 who had mild COVID-19 (a few samples of this study predate the infection). Cell type and time point are not known. The CDR3 nucleotides read TGTGCCAGCAGCGGCAGGTTTGGCATGAACACTGAAGCTTTCTTT. Amino acid sequence: CASSGRFGMNTEAFF. Drawing the rest from reference TRBV7-2 and TRBJ1-1, the complete variable domain is GAGVSQSPSNKVTEKGKDVELRCDPISGHTALYWYRQSLGQGLEFLIYFQGNSAPDKSGLPSDRFSAERTGGSVSTLTIQRTQQEDSAVYLCASSGRFGMNTEAFFGQGTRLTVV.